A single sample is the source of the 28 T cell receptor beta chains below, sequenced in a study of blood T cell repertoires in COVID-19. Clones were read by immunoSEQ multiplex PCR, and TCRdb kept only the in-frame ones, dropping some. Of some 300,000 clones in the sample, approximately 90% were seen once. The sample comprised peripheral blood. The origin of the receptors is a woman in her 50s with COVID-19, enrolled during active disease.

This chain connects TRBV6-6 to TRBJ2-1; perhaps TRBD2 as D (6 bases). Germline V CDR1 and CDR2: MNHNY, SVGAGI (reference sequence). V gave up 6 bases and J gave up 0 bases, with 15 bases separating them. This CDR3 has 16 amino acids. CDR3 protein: CASRELAVSSYNEQFF. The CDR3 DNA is TGTGCCAGCAGAGAACTAGCCGTCAGCTCCTACAATGAGCAGTTCTTC.

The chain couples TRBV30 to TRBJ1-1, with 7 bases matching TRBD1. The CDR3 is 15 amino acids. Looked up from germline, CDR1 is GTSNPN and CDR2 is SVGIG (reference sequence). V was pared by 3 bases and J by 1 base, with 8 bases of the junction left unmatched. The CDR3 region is CAWRYGTVGNTEAFF. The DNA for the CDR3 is TGTGCCTGGAGGTACGGGACAGTCGGGAACACTGAAGCTTTCTTT. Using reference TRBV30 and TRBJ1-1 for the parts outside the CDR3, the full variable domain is SQTIHQWPATLVQPVGSPLSLECTVEGTSNPNLYWYRQAAGRGLQLLFYSVGIGQISSEVPQNLSASRPQDRQFILSSKKLLLSDSGFYLCAWRYGTVGNTEAFFGQGTRLTVV.

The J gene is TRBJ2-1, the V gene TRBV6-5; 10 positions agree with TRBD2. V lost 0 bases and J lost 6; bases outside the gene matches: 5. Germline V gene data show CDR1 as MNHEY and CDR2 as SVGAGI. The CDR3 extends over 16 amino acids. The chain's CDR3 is CASSYSLAGVLNEQFF. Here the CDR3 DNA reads TGTGCCAGCAGTTACTCCCTAGCGGGAGTCCTCAATGAGCAGTTCTTC.

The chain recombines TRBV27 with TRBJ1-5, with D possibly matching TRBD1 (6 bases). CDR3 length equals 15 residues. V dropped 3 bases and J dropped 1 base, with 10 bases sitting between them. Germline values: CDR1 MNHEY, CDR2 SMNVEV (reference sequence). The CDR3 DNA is TGTGCCAGCAGTTTTTCTACAGGGAGCAATCAGCCCCAGCATTTT. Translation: CASSFSTGSNQPQHF.

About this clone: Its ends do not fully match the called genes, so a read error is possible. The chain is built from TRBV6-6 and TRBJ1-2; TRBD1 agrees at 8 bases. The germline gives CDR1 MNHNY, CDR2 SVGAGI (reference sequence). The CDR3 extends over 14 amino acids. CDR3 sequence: CASSSIRNMGTGNF. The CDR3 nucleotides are TGTGCCAGCAGCTCAATACGAAACATGGGGACAGGAAACTTC.

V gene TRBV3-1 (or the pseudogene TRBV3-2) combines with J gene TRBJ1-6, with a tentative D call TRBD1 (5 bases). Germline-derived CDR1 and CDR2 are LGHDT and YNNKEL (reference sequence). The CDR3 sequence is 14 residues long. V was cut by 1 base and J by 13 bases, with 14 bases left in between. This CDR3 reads CASSQAGVIWPLHF. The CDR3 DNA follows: TGTGCCAGCAGCCAAGCGGGGGTCATTTGGCCCCTCCACTTT.

CDR3 in amino acids: CASHSPGDLSNQPQHF. The CDR3 nucleotides are TGTGCCAGCCATTCCCCAGGGGACCTTAGCAATCAGCCCCAGCATTTT. This chain joins TRBV19 and TRBJ1-5; a possible D gene is TRBD1 (6 bases). Germline V gene data show CDR1 as LNHDA and CDR2 as SQIVND (reference sequence). V was shortened by 9 bases and J by 0 bases, with 18 bases between the two germline ends. The CDR3 loop spans 16 amino acids.

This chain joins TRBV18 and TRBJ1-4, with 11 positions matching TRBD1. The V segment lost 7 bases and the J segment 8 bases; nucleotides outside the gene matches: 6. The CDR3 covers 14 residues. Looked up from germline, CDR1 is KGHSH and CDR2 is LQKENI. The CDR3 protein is CASFDGTGGEKLFF. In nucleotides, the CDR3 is TGTGCCAGCTTTGACGGGACAGGGGGAGAAAAACTGTTTTTT. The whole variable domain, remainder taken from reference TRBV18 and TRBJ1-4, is NAGVMQNPRHLVRRRGQEARLRCSPMKGHSHVYWYRQLPEEGLKFMVYLQKENIIDESGMPKERFSAEFPKEGPSILRIQQVVRGDSAAYFCASFDGTGGEKLFFGSGTQLSVL.

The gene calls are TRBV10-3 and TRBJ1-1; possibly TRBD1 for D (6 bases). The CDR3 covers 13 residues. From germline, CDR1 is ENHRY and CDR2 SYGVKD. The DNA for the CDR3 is TGTACCACCAGGGGTTCAGGGAACACTGAAGCTTTCTTT. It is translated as CTTRGSGNTEAFF.

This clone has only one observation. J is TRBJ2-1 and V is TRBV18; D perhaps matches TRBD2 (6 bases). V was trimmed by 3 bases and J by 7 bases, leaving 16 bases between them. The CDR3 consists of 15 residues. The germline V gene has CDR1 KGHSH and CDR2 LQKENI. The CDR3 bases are TGTGCCAGCTCACCGCAACTAGCCCAAAGTAATGAGCAGTTCTTC. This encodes CASSPQLAQSNEQFF.

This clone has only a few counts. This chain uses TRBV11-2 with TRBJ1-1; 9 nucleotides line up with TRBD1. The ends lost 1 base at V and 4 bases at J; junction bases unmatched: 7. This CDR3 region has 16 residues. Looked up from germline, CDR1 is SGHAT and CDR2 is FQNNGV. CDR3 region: CASSLALQGARTEAFF. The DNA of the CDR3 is TGTGCCAGCAGCTTAGCCTTACAGGGGGCTCGCACTGAAGCTTTCTTT. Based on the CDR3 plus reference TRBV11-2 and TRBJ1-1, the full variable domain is EAGVAQSPRYKIIEKRQSVAFWCNPISGHATLYWYQQILGQGPKLLIQFQNNGVVDDSQLPKDRFSAERLKGVDSTLKIQPAKLEDSAVYLCASSLALQGARTEAFFGQGTRLTVV.

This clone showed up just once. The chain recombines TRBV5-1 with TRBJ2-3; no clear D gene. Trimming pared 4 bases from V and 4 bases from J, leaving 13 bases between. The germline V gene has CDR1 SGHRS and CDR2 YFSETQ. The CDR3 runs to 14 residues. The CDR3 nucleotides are TGCGCCAGCAGCCCCTCCGCTGGCTCAGATACGCAGTATTTT. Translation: CASSPSAGSDTQYF.

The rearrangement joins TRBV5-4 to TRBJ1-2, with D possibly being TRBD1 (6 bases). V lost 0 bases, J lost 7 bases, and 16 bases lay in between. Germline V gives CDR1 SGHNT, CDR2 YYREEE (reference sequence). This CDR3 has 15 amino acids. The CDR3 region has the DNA TGTGCCAGCAGCTTGGGGGGGCAGGGACGGGGTGGCTACACCTTC. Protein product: CASSLGGQGRGGYTF.

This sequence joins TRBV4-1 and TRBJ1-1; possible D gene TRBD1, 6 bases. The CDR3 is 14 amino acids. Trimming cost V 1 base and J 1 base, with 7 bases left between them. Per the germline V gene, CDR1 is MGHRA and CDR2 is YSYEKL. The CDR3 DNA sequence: TGCGCCAGCAGCCAAGGGGACACGAACACTGAAGCTTTCTTT. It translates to CASSQGDTNTEAFF.

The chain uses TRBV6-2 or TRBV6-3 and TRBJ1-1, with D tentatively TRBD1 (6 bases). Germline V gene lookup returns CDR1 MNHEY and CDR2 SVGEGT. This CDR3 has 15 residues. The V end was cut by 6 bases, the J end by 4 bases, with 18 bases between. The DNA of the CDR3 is TGTGCCAGCAGCCCGGGACATCCAAGAGGCACTGAAGCTTTCTTT. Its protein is CASSPGHPRGTEAFF.

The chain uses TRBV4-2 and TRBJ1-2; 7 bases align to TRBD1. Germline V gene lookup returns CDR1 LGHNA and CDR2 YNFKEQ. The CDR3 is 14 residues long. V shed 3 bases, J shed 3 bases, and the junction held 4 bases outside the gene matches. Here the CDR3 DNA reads TGTGCCAGCAGCCAGATAACAGGGGACTATGGCTACACCTTC. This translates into CASSQITGDYGYTF.

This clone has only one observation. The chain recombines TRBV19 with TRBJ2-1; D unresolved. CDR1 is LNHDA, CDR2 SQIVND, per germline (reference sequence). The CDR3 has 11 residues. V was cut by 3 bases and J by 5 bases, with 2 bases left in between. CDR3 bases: TGTGCCAGTAGTATCAACAATGAGCAGTTCTTC. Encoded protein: CASSINNEQFF.

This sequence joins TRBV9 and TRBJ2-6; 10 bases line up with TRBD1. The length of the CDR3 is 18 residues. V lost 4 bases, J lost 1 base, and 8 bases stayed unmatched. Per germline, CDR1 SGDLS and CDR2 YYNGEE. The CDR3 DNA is TGTGCCAGCAGCCCTCGGACAGGGGGGAATTCTGGGGCCAACGTCCTGACTTTC. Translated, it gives CASSPRTGGNSGANVLTF. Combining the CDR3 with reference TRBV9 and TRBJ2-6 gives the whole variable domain DSGVTQTPKHLITATGQRVTLRCSPRSGDLSVYWYQQSLDQGLQFLIQYYNGEERAKGNILERFSAQQFPDLHSELNLSSLELGDSALYFCASSPRTGGNSGANVLTFGAGSRLTVL.

CDR3 sequence reads: CASSQVLDYGYTF. The CDR3 DNA is TGTGCCAGCAGCCAAGTTCTTGACTATGGCTACACCTTC. V and J are TRBV14 and TRBJ1-2; D not resolved. Trimming pared 1 base from V and 3 bases from J, leaving 6 bases between. This CDR3 comprises 13 residues. Germline CDR1 is SGHDN and CDR2 is FVKESK.

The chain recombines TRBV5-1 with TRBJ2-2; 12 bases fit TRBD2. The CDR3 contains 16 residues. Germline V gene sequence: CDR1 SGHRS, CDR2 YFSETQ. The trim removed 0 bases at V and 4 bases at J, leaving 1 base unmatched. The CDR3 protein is CASSLGTSGITGELFF. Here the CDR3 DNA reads TGCGCCAGCAGCTTGGGGACTAGCGGGATCACCGGGGAGCTGTTTTTT.

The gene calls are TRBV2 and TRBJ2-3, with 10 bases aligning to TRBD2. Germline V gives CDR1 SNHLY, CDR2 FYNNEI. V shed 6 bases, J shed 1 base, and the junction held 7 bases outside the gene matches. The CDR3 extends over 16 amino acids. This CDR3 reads CASRRSTSGGTDTQYF. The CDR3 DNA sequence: TGTGCCAGCAGAAGGAGTACTAGCGGGGGCACAGATACGCAGTATTTT. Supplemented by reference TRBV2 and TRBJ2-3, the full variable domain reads EPEVTQTPSHQVTQMGQEVILRCVPISNHLYFYWYRQILGQKVEFLVSFYNNEISEKSEIFDDQFSVERPDGSNFTLKIRSTKLEDSAMYFCASRRSTSGGTDTQYFGPGTRLTVL.

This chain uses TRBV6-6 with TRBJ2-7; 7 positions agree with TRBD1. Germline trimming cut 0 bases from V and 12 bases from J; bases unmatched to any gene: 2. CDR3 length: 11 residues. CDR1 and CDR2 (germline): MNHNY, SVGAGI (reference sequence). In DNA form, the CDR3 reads TGTGCCAGCAGTTACTCGGGACAGTGGTACTTC. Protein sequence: CASSYSGQWYF.

The CDR3 reads CASSDWGLRTDTQYF. Written as DNA, the CDR3 is TGTGCCAGCAGTGACTGGGGACTTCGAACAGATACGCAGTATTTT. The gene calls are TRBV6-4 and TRBJ2-3, with D perhaps matching TRBD2 (6 bases). This CDR3 is 15 amino acids long. V lost 1 base, J lost 3 bases, and 11 bases lay in between. Germline V gene data show CDR1 as MRHNA and CDR2 as SNTAGT.

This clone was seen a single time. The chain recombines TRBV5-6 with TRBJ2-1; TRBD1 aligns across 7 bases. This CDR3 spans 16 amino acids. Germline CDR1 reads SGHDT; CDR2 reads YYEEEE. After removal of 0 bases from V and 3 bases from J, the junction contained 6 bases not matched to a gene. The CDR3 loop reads CASSLVYRGIYNEQFF. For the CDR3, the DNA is TGTGCCAGCAGCTTGGTGTACAGGGGTATCTACAATGAGCAGTTCTTC.

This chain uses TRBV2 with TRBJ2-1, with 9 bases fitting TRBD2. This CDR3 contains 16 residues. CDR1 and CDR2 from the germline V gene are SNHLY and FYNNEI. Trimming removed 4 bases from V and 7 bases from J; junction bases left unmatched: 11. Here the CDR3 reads CASSVLLAGSLNEQFF. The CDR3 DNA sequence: TGTGCCAGCAGTGTATTACTAGCGGGTAGCCTAAATGAGCAGTTCTTC.

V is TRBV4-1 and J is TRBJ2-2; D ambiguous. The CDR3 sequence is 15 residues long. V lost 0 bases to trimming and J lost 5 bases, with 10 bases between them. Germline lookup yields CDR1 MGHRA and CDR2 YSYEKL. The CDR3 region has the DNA TGCGCCAGCAGCCAAGATGTCGACGGGACCGGGGAGCTGTTTTTT. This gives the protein CASSQDVDGTGELFF.

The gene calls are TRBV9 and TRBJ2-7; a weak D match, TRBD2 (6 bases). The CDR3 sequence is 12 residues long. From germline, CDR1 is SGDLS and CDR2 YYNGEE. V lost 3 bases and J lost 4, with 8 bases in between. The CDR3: CASSAGGYEQYF. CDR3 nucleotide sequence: TGTGCCAGCAGCGCCGGGGGATACGAGCAGTACTTC.

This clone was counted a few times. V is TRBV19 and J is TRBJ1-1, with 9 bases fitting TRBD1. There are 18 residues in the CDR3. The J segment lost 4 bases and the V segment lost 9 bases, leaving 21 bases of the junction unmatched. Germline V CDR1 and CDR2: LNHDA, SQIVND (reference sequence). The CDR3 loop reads CARVINTDRGPCRTEAFF. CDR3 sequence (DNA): TGTGCCAGAGTCATAAATACGGACAGGGGACCATGTCGCACTGAAGCTTTCTTT.